This TCR beta chain originates from a study of beta chain features in type 1 diabetes. Study-wide findings and caveats: A cDNA-based sequencing approach could over-represent cells with high TCR expression. People with Type 1 diabetes carried modestly yet significantly shorter TCRB CDR3s in all four CD4+ subsets.

A sort by CD45RO/CCR7/CD25/CD127/CD95/CD27 yielded CD4+ naive, central memory, regulatory and stem cell-like memory cells. cDNA synthesis used the whole RNA isolate, giving expressed TCRB sequences. Profiled with immunoSEQ multiplex PCR; TCRdb holds only in-frame clones, not every one. This sample has approximately 30,000 clones, with 65% found just once. Remarks on this clone: Its antigen is not identified.

The CDR3 totals 16 residues. The V gene's germline CDR1 is MNHEY and CDR2 SVGAGI. V gene TRBV6-5 combines with J gene TRBJ2-5, with 9 bases fitting TRBD1. The DNA end is more similar to TRBJ2-7, so the J call may be wrong. The clonotype comes from a woman in her thirties with type 1 diabetes. Sequenced: Tregs from blood. DNA of the CDR3: TGTGCCAGCAGTTACTTTCACCCGGGACAGGGAAACGAGCAGTACTTC. Translation: CASSYFHPGQGNEQYF.